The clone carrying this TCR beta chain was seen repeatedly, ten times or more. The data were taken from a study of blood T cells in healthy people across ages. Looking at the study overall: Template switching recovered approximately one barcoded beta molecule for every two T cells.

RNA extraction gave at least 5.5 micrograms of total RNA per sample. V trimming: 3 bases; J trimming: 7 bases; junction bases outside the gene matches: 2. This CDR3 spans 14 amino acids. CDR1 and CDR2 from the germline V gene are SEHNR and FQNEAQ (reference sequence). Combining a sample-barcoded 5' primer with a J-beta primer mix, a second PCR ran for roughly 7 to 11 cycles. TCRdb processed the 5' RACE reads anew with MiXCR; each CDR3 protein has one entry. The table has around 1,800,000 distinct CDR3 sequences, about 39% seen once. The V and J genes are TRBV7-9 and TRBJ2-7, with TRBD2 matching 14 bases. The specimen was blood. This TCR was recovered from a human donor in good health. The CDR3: CASSFGLAGGEQYF. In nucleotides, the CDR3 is TGTGCCAGCAGCTTTGGACTAGCGGGGGGTGAGCAGTACTTC.